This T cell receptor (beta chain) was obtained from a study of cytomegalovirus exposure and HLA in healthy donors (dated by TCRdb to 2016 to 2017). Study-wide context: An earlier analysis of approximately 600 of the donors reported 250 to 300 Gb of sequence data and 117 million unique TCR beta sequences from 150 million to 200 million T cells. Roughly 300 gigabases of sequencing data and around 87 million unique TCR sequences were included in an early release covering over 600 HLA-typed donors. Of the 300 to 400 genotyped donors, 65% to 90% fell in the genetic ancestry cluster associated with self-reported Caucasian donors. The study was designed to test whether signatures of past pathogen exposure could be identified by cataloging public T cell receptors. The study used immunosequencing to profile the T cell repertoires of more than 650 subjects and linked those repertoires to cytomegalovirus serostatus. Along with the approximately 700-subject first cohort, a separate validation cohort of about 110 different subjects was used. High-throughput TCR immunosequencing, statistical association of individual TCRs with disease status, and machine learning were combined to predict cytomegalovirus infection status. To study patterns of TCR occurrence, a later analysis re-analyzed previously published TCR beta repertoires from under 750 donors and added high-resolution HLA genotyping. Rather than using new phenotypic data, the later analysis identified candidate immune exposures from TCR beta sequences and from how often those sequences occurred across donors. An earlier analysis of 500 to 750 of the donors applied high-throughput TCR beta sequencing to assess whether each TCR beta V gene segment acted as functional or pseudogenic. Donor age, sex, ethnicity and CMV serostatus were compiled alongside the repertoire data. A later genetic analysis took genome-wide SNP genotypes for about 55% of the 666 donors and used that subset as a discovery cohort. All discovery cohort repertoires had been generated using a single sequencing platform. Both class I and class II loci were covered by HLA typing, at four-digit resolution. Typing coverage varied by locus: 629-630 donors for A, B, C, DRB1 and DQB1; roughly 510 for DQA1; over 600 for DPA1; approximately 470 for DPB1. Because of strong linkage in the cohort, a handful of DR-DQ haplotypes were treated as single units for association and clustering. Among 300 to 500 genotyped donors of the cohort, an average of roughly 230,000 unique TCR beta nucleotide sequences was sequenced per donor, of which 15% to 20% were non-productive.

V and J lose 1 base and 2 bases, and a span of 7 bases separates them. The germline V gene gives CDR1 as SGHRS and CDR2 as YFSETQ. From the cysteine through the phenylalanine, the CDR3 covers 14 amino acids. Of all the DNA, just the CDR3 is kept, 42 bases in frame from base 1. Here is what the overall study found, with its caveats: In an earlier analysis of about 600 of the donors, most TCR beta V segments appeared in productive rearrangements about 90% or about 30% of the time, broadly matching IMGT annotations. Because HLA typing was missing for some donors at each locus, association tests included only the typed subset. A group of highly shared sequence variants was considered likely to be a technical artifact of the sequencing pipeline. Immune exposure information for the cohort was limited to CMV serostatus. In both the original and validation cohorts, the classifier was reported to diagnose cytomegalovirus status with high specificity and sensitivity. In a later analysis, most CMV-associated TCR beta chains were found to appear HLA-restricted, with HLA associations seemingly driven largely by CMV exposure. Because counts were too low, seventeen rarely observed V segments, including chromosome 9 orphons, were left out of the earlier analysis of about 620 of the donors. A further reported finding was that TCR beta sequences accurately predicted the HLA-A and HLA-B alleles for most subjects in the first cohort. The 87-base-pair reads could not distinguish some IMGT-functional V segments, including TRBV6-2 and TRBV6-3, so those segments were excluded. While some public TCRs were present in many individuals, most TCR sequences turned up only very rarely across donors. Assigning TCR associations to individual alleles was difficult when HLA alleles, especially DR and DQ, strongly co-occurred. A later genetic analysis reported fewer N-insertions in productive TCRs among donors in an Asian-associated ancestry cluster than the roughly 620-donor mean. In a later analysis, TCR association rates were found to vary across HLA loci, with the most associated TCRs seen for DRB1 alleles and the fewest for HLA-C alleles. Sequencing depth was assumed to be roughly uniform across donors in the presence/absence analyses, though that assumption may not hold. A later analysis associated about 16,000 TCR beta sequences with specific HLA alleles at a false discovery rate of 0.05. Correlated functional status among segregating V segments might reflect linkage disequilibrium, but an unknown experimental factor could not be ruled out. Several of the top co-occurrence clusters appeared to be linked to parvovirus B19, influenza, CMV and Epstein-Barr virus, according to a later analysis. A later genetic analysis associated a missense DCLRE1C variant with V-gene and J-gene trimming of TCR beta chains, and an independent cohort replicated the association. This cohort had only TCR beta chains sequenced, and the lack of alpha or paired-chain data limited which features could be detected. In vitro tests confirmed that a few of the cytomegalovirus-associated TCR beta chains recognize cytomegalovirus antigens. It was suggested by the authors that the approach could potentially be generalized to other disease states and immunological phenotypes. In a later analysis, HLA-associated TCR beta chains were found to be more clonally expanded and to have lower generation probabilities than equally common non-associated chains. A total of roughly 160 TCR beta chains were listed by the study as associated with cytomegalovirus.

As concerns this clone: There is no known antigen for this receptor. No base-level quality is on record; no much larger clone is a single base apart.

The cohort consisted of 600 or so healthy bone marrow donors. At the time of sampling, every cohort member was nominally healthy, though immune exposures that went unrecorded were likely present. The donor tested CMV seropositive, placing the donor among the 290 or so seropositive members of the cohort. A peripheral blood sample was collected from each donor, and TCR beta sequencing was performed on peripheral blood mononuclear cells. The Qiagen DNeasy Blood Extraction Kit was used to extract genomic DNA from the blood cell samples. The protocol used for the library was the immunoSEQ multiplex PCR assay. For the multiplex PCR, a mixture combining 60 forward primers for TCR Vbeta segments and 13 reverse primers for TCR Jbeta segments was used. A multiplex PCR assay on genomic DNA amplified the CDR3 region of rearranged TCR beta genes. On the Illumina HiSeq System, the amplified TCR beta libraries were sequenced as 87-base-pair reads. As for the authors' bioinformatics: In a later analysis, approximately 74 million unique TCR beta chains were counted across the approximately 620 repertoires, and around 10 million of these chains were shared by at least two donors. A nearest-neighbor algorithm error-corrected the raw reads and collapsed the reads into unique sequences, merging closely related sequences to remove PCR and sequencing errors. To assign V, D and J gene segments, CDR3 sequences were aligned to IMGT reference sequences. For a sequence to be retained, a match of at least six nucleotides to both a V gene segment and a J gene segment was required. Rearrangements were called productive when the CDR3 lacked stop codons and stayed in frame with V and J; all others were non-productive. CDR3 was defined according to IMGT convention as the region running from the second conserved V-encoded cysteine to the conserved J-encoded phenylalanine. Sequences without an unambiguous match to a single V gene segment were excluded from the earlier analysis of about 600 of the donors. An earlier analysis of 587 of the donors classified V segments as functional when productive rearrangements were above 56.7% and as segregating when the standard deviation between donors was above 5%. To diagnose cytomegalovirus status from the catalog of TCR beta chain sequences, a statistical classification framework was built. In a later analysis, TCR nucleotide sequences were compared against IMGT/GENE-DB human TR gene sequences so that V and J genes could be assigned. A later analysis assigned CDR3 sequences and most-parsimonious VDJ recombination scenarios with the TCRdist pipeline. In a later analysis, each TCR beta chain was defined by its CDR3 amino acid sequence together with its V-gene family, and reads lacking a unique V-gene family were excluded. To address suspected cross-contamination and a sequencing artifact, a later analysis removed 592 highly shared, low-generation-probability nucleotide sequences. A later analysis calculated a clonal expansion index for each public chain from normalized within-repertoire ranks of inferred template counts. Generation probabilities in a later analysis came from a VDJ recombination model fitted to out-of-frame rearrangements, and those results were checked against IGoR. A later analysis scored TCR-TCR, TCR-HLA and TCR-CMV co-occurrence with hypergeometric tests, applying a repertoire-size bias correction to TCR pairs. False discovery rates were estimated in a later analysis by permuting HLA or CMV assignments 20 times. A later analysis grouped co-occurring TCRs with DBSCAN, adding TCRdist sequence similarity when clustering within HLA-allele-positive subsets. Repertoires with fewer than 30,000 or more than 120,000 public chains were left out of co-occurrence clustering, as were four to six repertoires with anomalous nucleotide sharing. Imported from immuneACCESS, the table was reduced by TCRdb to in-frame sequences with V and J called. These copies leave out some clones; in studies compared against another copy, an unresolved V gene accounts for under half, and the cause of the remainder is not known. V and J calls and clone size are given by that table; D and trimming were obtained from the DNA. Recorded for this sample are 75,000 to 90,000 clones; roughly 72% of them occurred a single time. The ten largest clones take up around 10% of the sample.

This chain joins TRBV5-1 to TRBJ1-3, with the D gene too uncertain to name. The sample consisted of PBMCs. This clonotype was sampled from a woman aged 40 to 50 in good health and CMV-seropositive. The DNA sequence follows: TGCGCCAGCAGCTTGTCAACAACTGGAAACACCATATATTTT. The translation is CASSLSTTGNTIYF. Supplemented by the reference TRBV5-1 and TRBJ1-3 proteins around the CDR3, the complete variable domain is KAGVTQTPRYLIKTRGQQVTLSCSPISGHRSVSWYQQTPGQGLQFLFEYFSETQRNKGNFPGRFSGRQFSNSRSEMNVSTLELGDSALYLCASSLSTTGNTIYFGEGSWLTVV.